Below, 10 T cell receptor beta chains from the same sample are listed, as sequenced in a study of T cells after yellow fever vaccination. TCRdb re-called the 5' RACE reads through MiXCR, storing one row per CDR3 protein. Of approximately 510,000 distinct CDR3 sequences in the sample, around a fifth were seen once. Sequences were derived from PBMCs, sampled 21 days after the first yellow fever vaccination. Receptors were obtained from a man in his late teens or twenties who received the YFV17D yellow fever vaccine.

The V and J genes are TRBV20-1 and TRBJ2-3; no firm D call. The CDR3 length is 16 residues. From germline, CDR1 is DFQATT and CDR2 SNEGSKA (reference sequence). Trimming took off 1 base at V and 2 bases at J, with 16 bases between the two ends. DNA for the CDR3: TGCAGTGCTAGAGCCTTAGGGCCTCTCCACACAGATACGCAGTATTTT. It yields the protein CSARALGPLHTDTQYF.

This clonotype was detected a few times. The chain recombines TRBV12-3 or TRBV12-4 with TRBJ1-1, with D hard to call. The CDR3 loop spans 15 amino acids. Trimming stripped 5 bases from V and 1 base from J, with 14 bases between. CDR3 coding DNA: TGTGCCAGCAGTCCGGGTTGGAGACCGAACACTGAAGCTTTCTTT. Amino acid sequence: CASSPGWRPNTEAFF.

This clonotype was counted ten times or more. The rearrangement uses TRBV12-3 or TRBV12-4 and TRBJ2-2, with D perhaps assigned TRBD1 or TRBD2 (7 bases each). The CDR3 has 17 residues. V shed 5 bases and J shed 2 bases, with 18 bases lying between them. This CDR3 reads CASSPSGGEINTGELFF. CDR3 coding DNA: TGTGCCAGCAGTCCCTCAGGGGGGGAGATCAACACCGGGGAGCTGTTTTTT.

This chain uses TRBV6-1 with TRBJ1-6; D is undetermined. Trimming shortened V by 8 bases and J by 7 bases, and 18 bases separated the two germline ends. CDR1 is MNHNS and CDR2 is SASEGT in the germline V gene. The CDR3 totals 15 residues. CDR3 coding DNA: TGTGCCAGCCGACCCTGGGGAAGGTCGAATTCACCCCTCCACTTT. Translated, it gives CASRPWGRSNSPLHF.

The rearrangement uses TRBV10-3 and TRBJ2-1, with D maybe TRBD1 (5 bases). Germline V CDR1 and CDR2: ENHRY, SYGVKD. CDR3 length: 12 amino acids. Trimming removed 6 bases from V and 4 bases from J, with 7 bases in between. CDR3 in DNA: TGTGCCATCAGCGACAGTTACAATGAGCAGTTCTTC. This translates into CAISDSYNEQFF.

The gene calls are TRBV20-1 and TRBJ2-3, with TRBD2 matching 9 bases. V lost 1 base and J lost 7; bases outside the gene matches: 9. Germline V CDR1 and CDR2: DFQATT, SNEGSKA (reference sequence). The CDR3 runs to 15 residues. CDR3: CSARVRSSGVNTQYF. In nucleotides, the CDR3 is TGCAGTGCTAGAGTTCGGTCTAGCGGGGTTAATACGCAGTATTTT.

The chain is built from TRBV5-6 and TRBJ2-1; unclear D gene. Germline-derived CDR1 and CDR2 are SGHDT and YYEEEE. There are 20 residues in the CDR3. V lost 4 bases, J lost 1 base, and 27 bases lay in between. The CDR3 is CASSGVDGQATFPSYNEQFF. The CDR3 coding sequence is TGTGCCAGCAGCGGGGTGGATGGGCAGGCTACGTTCCCGTCCTACAATGAGCAGTTCTTC.

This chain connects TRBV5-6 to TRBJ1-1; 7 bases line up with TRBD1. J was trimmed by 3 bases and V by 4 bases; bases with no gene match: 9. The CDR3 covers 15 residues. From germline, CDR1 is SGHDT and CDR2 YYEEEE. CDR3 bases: TGTGCCAGCAGCCGCGCGGGACAGTTATACACTGAAGCTTTCTTT. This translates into CASSRAGQLYTEAFF.

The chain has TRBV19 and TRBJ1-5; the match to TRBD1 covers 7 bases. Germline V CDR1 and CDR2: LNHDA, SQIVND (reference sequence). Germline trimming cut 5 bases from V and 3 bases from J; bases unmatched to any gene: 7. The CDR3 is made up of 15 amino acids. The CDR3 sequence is CASSPDRVDNQPQHF. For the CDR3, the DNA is TGTGCCAGTAGTCCTGACAGGGTCGACAATCAGCCCCAGCATTTT.

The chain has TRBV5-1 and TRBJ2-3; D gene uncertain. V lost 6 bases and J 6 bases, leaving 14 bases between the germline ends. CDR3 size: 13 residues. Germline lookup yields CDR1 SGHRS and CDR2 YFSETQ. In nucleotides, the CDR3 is TGCGCCAGCAATGCGTTACCACTTGATACGCAGTATTTT. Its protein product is CASNALPLDTQYF.